This T cell receptor beta chain was identified during a study of shared clonotypes between healthy human individuals (dated by TCRdb to the early 2020s). Broadly, across the study: The cohort included three men and two women between 18 and 49 years of age. For each donor, CD4 naive and CD4 memory were each given three plates, CD8 naive was given two plates, and CD8 memory was given one plate. To increase sequencing depth and limit assay-specific biases, TCR repertoire library preparation and sequencing were carried out by different laboratories using diverse techniques. Blood TCR repertoires of five healthy adults were deeply sequenced to estimate repertoire size and the extent of clonotype sharing between individuals. Each donor's leukapheresis produced roughly between roughly 0.94 and 9.5 billion PBMCs.

Notes on this clone: Its antigen target is currently unknown. Base qualities are not provided; no much larger clone lies one nucleotide away.

Using the deep immunoSEQ assay, TCR CDR3 regions were amplified from genomic DNA by multiplex PCR. Extracted genomic DNA from each cell subset was spread evenly across all wells of several immunoSEQ 96-well plates, with each plate serving as a replicate. Each replicate PCR for sorted subsets received around 200 ng genomic DNA, equal to roughly 30,000 T cell genomes. Purified libraries were measured with a Qubit 3.0 fluorometer, size-checked on a Bioanalyzer 2100, and measured again with the KAPA Library Quantification kit. Every immunoSEQ 96-well plate was sequenced on a separate single-read 150-cycle Illumina NextSeq 550 flow cell. The published analysis was carried out like this. The immunoSEQ output contained only junctional sequences without quality scores, so filtering could not match that applied to full-length reads. To assign V/J genes and CDR3, sequences were annotated using PyIR, a Python wrapper for IgBLAST v1.9, with IMGT germline references. Reads were filtered out if the reads had weak V/J assignments (E-value above 1e-6), no CDR3, stop codons, out-of-frame junctions, or ambiguous translated residues. V3J clonotypes were defined as sequences sharing an identical inferred V gene, J gene, and CDR3 amino acid sequence. The percentage overlap between two repertoires was calculated by dividing the number of shared unique clonotypes by the size of the smaller repertoire. RTK rarefaction, the Chao1 estimator, and Recon v2.1 estimates of unobserved clonotypes were used to assess repertoire richness. OLGA was used to compute generation probabilities for all TCRbeta clonotypes that the gDNA method yielded from four donors. The table was pulled from immuneACCESS by TCRdb, which kept in-frame rearrangements only. Such tables lose some clones; where checked, under half of the loss comes from unresolved V genes, and the rest has no known cause. V, J and clone size are those of that table, while D and trimming were read from the DNA. The sample includes 2.3 million or so clones, with more than 85% observed a single time. The top ten hold 0.39% of the sample.

Donors were healthy HIV-negative adults with no recently reported acute infections or vaccinations. All donors were Caucasian adults living in Nashville, Tennessee, USA. CD4+ T cells were enriched by magnetic negative selection; naive cells were then positively selected on CD45RA, and the negative fraction formed the memory subset. Blood was obtained by leukapheresis, after which PBMCs were separated by Ficoll-Histopaque density gradient centrifugation and cryopreserved in liquid nitrogen vapor phase. Analytical flow cytometry was used to check the purity and quantity of each magnetically sorted T cell population. Genomic DNA was isolated from every sorted fraction and measured by UV absorbance on a Nanodrop 2000c. The study at large found these results: Compared with non-shared clonotypes, clonotypes shared by all four sorted-subset donors had higher generation probabilities. Based on pairwise subsampling, the degree of clonotype sharing among donors was expected to be affected by sequencing depth. Sampling was limited to blood, and TCR repertoires in tissue likely differ from TCR repertoires in blood. When several donors were compared, the shared fraction of clonotypes was about 5.5% for naive CD4, more than 3% for naive CD8, 2% to 2.5% for memory CD4, and 0.3% to 0.5% for memory CD8. Because the study included a small number of donors, the genetic and exposure-history diversity represented was limited. Naive subsets generally had larger estimated clonotype richness than memory subsets did. Even with the large sequencing depth, rarefaction of the sorted-subset datasets indicated that sequencing was incomplete.

V and J are truncated by 0 bases and 3 bases respectively, leaving an intervening sequence of 6 bases. CDR1 and CDR2, per the germline V gene, are SGHRS and YFSETQ. From cysteine to phenylalanine, the CDR3 is 14 amino acids long. The retained sequence is limited to the CDR3, 42 bases, with the frame set at the first base. The clonotype originates from a man aged 18 to 30 in good health. Some clones in this sample may be carry-over from other donors' samples. This chain is built from TRBV5-1 and TRBJ1-4, with an unclear D gene assignment. Input material: naive CD4+ T cells from PBMCs. Explained via the paper, the cell subset or site label denotes: CD45RA+ positively selected. The CDR3 region reads CASSLGVSNEKLFF. The sequenced DNA: TGCGCCAGCAGCTTGGGAGTTTCTAATGAAAAACTGTTTTTT. The entire variable domain, with the stretches around the CDR3 drawn from the reference TRBV5-1 and TRBJ1-4 proteins, is KAGVTQTPRYLIKTRGQQVTLSCSPISGHRSVSWYQQTPGQGLQFLFEYFSETQRNKGNFPGRFSGRQFSNSRSEMNVSTLELGDSALYLCASSLGVSNEKLFFGSGTQLSVL.